The present entry profiles one T cell receptor beta chain with its context. This sample stems from a study of blood T cell repertoires in COVID-19. At the level of the study: The origin of the acute and convalescent COVID-19 samples was the United States, Italy and Spain. T cells, B-cell-depleted T cells, or PBMCs provided the cDNA or gDNA that served as material.

In Seattle, patients joined the study during active infection and were tracked longitudinally. Sequencing used immunoSEQ multiplex PCR; TCRdb keeps in-frame clones, though not all of them. The sample includes under 250,000 clones, more than 75% of them seen just once. This receptor was obtained from a woman in her 70s with COVID-19, enrolled during active disease. The specimen sequenced was peripheral blood.

The CDR3 DNA reads as TGTGCCAGCAGTTACCTCGGACTAGCGGATTACGAGCAGTACTTC. Translating it yields CASSYLGLADYEQYF. The chain couples TRBV6-2 or TRBV6-3 to TRBJ2-7; 10 bases map to TRBD2. The trim removed 2 bases at V and 4 bases at J, leaving 5 bases unmatched. Germline lookup yields CDR1 MNHEY and CDR2 SVGEGT. There are 15 residues in the CDR3.